This T cell receptor beta chain is drawn from a study of neoadjuvant anti-PD-1 for oral cavity cancer. Overall study context: Patients mostly received three to four biweekly nivolumab doses at 3 mg/kg before surgery. Non-progressing patients received a fourth nivolumab dose near day 43, then surgery on days 50-56. General study points: Expansion of preexisting intratumoral clones was suggested to aid response.

Produced via immunoSEQ multiplex PCR; TCRdb's table is partial and in-frame only. Of about 2,200 clones in the sample, roughly three fifths were seen once. V was pared by 5 bases and J by 2 bases, with 8 bases of the junction left unmatched. Germline lookup yields CDR1 SEHNR and CDR2 FQNEAQ (reference sequence). CDR3 length equals 17 residues. As regards this clone: What it binds is not known.

Time point denoted: after neoadjuvant nivolumab, at surgical resection. The sequencing used tumor tissue, collected after nivolumab (anti-PD-1) treatment. This receptor was taken from a person between 35 and 79 years old with oral cavity squamous cell carcinoma. The chain couples TRBV7-9 to TRBJ1-4, with 10 bases lining up with TRBD1. CDR3 sequence (DNA): TGTGCCAGCAGCCTACCGGGACAGGGGTTCACTAATGAAAAACTGTTTTTT. Encoded protein: CASSLPGQGFTNEKLFF.